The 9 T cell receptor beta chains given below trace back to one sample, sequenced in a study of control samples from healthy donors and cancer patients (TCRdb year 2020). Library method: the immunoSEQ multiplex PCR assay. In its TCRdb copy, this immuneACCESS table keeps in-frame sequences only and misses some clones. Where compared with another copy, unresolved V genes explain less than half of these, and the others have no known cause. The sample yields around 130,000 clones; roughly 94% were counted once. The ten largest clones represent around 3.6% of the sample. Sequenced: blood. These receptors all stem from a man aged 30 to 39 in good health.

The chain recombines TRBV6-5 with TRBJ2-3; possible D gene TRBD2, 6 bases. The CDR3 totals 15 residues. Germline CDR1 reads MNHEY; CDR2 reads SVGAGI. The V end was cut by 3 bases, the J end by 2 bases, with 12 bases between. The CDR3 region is CASSYTRDSTDTQYF. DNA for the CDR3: TGTGCCAGCAGTTATACGCGGGATTCCACAGATACGCAGTATTTT.

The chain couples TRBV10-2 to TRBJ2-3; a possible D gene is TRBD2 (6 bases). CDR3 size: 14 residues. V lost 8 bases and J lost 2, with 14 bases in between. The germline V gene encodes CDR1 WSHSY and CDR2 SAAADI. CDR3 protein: CASGRDLVTDTQYF. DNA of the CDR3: TGCGCCAGCGGCCGGGACTTAGTCACAGATACGCAGTATTTT.

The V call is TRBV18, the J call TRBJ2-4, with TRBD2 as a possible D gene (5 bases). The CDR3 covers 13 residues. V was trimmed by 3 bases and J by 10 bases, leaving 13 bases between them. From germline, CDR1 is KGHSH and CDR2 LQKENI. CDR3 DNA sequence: TGTGCCAGCTCACCGGTGGAGAGGAGGATTCAGTACTTC. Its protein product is CASSPVERRIQYF. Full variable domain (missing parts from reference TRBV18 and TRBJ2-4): NAGVMQNPRHLVRRRGQEARLRCSPMKGHSHVYWYRQLPEEGLKFMVYLQKENIIDESGMPKERFSAEFPKEGPSILRIQQVVRGDSAAYFCASSPVERRIQYFGAGTRLSVL.

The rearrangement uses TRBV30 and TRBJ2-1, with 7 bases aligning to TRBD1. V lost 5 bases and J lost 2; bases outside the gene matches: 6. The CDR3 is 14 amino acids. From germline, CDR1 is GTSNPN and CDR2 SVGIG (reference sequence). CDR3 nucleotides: TGTGCCTGGGGCCGGGACAGCCCCTACAATGAGCAGTTCTTC. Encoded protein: CAWGRDSPYNEQFF.

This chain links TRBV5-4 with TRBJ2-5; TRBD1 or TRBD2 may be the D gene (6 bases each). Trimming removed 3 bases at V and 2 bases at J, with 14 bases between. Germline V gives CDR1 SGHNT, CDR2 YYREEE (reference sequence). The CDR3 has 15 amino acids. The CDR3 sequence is CASSWGATSQETQYF. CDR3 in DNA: TGTGCCAGCAGCTGGGGGGCCACTTCACAAGAGACCCAGTACTTC.

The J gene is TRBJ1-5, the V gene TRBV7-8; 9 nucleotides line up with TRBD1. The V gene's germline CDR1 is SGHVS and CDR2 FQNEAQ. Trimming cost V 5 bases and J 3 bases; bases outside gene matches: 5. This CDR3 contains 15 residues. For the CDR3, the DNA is TGTGCCAGCAGCCCCGGGACAGGGATCAATCAGCCCCAGCATTTT. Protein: CASSPGTGINQPQHF.

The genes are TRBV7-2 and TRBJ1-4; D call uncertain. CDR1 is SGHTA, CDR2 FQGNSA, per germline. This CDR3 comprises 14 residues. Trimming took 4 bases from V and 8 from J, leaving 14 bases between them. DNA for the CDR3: TGTGCCAGCAGCTCGGAGGGAAGAAACGAAAAACTGTTTTTT. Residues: CASSSEGRNEKLFF.

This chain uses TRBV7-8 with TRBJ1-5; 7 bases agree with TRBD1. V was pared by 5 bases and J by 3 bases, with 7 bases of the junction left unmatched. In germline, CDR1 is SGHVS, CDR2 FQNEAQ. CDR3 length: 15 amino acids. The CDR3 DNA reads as TGTGCCAGCAGCCAGGGGGGTGTCACCAATCAGCCCCAGCATTTT. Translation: CASSQGGVTNQPQHF.

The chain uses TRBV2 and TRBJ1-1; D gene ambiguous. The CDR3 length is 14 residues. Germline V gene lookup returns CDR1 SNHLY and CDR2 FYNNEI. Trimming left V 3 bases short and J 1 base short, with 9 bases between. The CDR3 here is CASSDTDSNTEAFF. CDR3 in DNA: TGTGCCAGCAGTGACACGGATTCGAACACTGAAGCTTTCTTT.